Below, 29 T cell receptor beta chains from the same sample are listed, as sequenced in a study of neurological immune-mediated disorders. TCRdb independently ran MiXCR on the 5' RACE reads; one entry per CDR3 protein. Of 35,000 to 55,000 distinct CDR3 sequences in the sample, about 6.3% were seen once. The source material was CD4+ T cells from blood. All receptors derive from a woman in her thirties or forties in good health.

In its sample, this clonotype was seen many times. This chain connects TRBV2 to TRBJ1-1, with D hard to call. Trimming cost V 8 bases and J 5 bases, with 9 bases left between them. Germline CDR1 and CDR2: SNHLY and FYNNEI. This CDR3 has 11 residues. The CDR3 DNA follows: TGTGCCAGCTCCCGGAAAACTGAAGCTTTCTTT. This sequence encodes CASSRKTEAFF.

At least ten counts were recorded for this clonotype. This chain connects TRBV20-1 to TRBJ2-1; 9 bases map to TRBD2. This CDR3 has 14 residues. V lost 3 bases, J lost 6 bases, and 6 bases stayed unmatched. Germline V gene lookup returns CDR1 DFQATT and CDR2 SNEGSKA (reference sequence). The CDR3 region is CSARRRGGLNEQFF. CDR3 in DNA: TGCAGTGCTAGGAGGCGGGGGGGGCTCAATGAGCAGTTCTTC.

This clonotype was counted a few times. The chain uses TRBV6-2 or TRBV6-3 and TRBJ2-7; no definite D call. The CDR3 covers 14 residues. V was trimmed by 0 bases and J by 7 bases, leaving 13 bases between them. Germline CDR1 MNHEY, CDR2 SVGEGT. The CDR3 spells CASSYSTDGAEQYF. CDR3 in DNA: TGTGCCAGCAGTTACTCCACAGACGGAGCTGAGCAGTACTTC.

This clonotype showed up many times. Compared with germline, one end of the junction differs, possibly owing to a read error. This chain uses TRBV28 with TRBJ2-1, with D uncertain. Looked up from germline, CDR1 is MDHEN and CDR2 is SYDVKM. The CDR3 covers 14 residues. The CDR3 sequence: CASTIVLSNNEQFF. The CDR3 coding sequence is TGTGCCAGCACCATAGTTCTCTCCAACAATGAGCAGTTCTTC.

This clonotype was detected ten times or more. V gene TRBV5-1 combines with J gene TRBJ1-1; possibly TRBD1 for D (5 bases). The germline V and J ends were trimmed by 0 bases and 2 bases, with 11 bases remaining between them. The CDR3 length is 15 residues. CDR1 is SGHRS and CDR2 is YFSETQ in the germline V gene. For the CDR3, the DNA is TGCGCCAGCAGCTTGGACGGGGGGGGAAACACTGAAGCTTTCTTT. Amino acids: CASSLDGGGNTEAFF.

This clonotype was found a few times. This chain links TRBV5-1 with TRBJ2-5; TRBD2 agrees at 7 bases. After removal of 3 bases from V and 2 bases from J, the junction contained 7 bases not matched to a gene. There are 15 residues in the CDR3. The germline gives CDR1 SGHRS, CDR2 YFSETQ. The CDR3 bases are TGCGCCAGCAGCTCCTCAGCGGGGTCACAAGAGACCCAGTACTTC. This gives the protein CASSSSAGSQETQYF. Full variable domain (outside the CDR3, taken from reference TRBV5-1 and TRBJ2-5): KAGVTQTPRYLIKTRGQQVTLSCSPISGHRSVSWYQQTPGQGLQFLFEYFSETQRNKGNFPGRFSGRQFSNSRSEMNVSTLELGDSALYLCASSSSAGSQETQYFGPGTRLLVL.

This clonotype was seen a few times. The V gene is TRBV19, the J gene TRBJ2-3, with D possibly being TRBD1 or TRBD2 (6 bases each). V lost 5 bases and J lost 6, with 12 bases in between. CDR1 and CDR2 (germline): LNHDA, SQIVND (reference sequence). CDR3 length equals 13 residues. In DNA form, the CDR3 reads TGTGCCAGTAGTCTCCGGGGGCCTGATACGCAGTATTTT. Its protein product is CASSLRGPDTQYF.

This clonotype was recorded many times. The chain carries TRBV7-9 and TRBJ2-1, with TRBD1 matching over 8 bases. The CDR3 sequence is 13 residues long. The germline gives CDR1 SEHNR, CDR2 FQNEAQ (reference sequence). The V gene end was trimmed by 5 bases and the J gene end by 9 bases; junction bases not matched to a gene: 6. The CDR3 DNA follows: TGTGCCAGCAGCCCAGGACAGGGTAGTGAGCAGTTCTTC. Its translation: CASSPGQGSEQFF. The full variable domain, in which reference TRBV7-9 and TRBJ2-1 provide the parts outside the CDR3, is DTGVSQNPRHKITKRGQNVTFRCDPISEHNRLYWYRQTLGQGPEFLTYFQNEAQLEKSRLLSDRFSAERPKGSFSTLEIQRTEQGDSAMYLCASSPGQGSEQFFGPGTRLTVL.

Ten or more counts support this clonotype. This sequence joins TRBV10-3 and TRBJ2-7; D call uncertain. The germline V gene encodes CDR1 ENHRY and CDR2 SYGVKD. V lost 7 bases and J lost 1, with 5 bases in between. This CDR3 region has 11 residues. This CDR3 reads CAIKGSYEQYF. The DNA of the CDR3 is TGTGCCATCAAAGGATCCTACGAGCAGTACTTC.

This clonotype has a count of ten or more. The V and J genes are TRBV29-1 and TRBJ1-2; perhaps TRBD1 as D (5 bases). The germline V and J ends were trimmed by 7 bases and 7 bases, with 16 bases remaining between them. Per germline, CDR1 SQVTM and CDR2 ANQGSEA. The CDR3 contains 12 residues. In nucleotides, the CDR3 is TGCAGCGCCGGGGACGTCGGAAGTGGCTACACCTTC. It is translated as CSAGDVGSGYTF.

This clonotype was counted at least ten times. The V and J genes are TRBV10-3 and TRBJ2-3; 12 nucleotides line up with TRBD2. Per the germline V gene, CDR1 is ENHRY and CDR2 is SYGVKD. Trimming cost V 2 bases and J 0 bases; bases outside gene matches: 0. The CDR3 totals 16 residues. CDR3 sequence: CAISEGLAGSTDTQYF. CDR3 bases: TGTGCCATCAGTGAGGGACTAGCGGGAAGCACAGATACGCAGTATTTT.

This clonotype has ten or more counts. The chain employs TRBV7-6 and TRBJ1-5, with D hard to call. V lost 2 bases and J 4 bases, leaving 9 bases between the germline ends. The CDR3 is 14 residues long. CDR1 is SGHVS, CDR2 FNYEAQ, per germline. The CDR3 is CASSLTTGNQPQHF. DNA of the CDR3: TGTGCCAGCAGCTTAACAACGGGTAATCAGCCCCAGCATTTT. Supplemented by reference TRBV7-6 and TRBJ1-5, the full variable domain reads GAGVSQSPRYKVTKRGQDVALRCDPISGHVSLYWYRQALGQGPEFLTYFNYEAQQDKSGLPNDRFSAERPEGSISTLTIQRTEQRDSAMYRCASSLTTGNQPQHFGDGTRLSIL.

In its sample, this clonotype was seen many times. V usage is TRBV29-1 and J usage is TRBJ2-6, with 7 bases lining up with TRBD2. The germline V gene encodes CDR1 SQVTM and CDR2 ANQGSEA. Germline trimming cut 7 bases from V and 0 bases from J; bases unmatched to any gene: 0. The CDR3 spans 13 residues. CDR3 DNA: TGCAGCGCGGGGGGCTCTGGGGCCAACGTCCTGACTTTC. It translates to CSAGGSGANVLTF. The full variable domain, its missing parts supplied by reference TRBV29-1 and TRBJ2-6, is SAVISQKPSRDICQRGTSLTIQCQVDSQVTMMFWYRQQPGQSLTLIATANQGSEATYESGFVIDKFPISRPNLTFSTLTVSNMSPEDSSIYLCSAGGSGANVLTFGAGSRLTVL.

This clonotype was counted at least ten times. DNA of the CDR3: TGTGCCAGCAGCAACCAGGGGGTGTATAGCAATCAGCCCCAGCATTTT. This translates into CASSNQGVYSNQPQHF. The gene calls are TRBV11-2 and TRBJ1-5, with 7 bases identical to TRBD1. This CDR3 spans 16 amino acids. CDR1 SGHAT and CDR2 FQNNGV come from the germline V gene. J lost 0 bases, V lost 5 bases, and 7 bases had no gene match.

This clonotype showed up many times. V is TRBV7-2 and J is TRBJ2-7; 10 nucleotides line up with TRBD2. Germline loops: CDR1 SGHTA, CDR2 FQGNSA. The CDR3 is 16 amino acids. V shed 5 bases and J 2 bases; nucleotides not matched to a gene: 9. The CDR3 loop is CASSREAGLATYEQYF. The CDR3 region has the DNA TGTGCCAGCAGCCGCGAGGCGGGACTAGCGACCTACGAGCAGTACTTC.

This clonotype appeared many times. The chain couples TRBV28 to TRBJ2-7, with a possible D match to TRBD2 (6 bases). V dropped 2 bases and J dropped 8 bases, with 10 bases sitting between them. CDR1 is MDHEN, CDR2 SYDVKM, per germline. The CDR3 spans 12 residues. The CDR3 region has the DNA TGTGCCAGCAGTTTAGCTAGCGATAAGCAGTACTTC. The encoded protein is CASSLASDKQYF.

This clonotype was seen many times. The chain has TRBV9 and TRBJ2-1, with D perhaps given as TRBD1 or TRBD2 (5 bases each). The CDR3 loop spans 16 amino acids. CDR1 is SGDLS and CDR2 is YYNGEE in the germline V gene. Trimming pared 4 bases from V and 7 bases from J, leaving 21 bases between. The CDR3: CASSPPGLAQANEQFF. In nucleotides, the CDR3 is TGTGCCAGCAGCCCCCCGGGGCTAGCCCAGGCGAATGAGCAGTTCTTC.

This clonotype occurred many times. The V call is TRBV9, the J call TRBJ2-1; maybe TRBD1 (6 bases). Trimming removed 3 bases at V and 0 bases at J, with 16 bases between. This CDR3 is 17 amino acids long. The germline V gene has CDR1 SGDLS and CDR2 YYNGEE. Here the CDR3 DNA reads TGTGCCAGCAGCGGACGAAGAGGGACATACTCCTACAATGAGCAGTTCTTC. It encodes CASSGRRGTYSYNEQFF. The variable domain in full, completed from reference TRBV9 and TRBJ2-1, reads DSGVTQTPKHLITATGQRVTLRCSPRSGDLSVYWYQQSLDQGLQFLIQYYNGEERAKGNILERFSAQQFPDLHSELNLSSLELGDSALYFCASSGRRGTYSYNEQFFGPGTRLTVL.

This clonotype was observed at least ten times. The chain carries TRBV9 and TRBJ2-2, with TRBD2 as a possible D gene (5 bases). Trimming removed 0 bases at V and 7 bases at J, with 25 bases between. Germline V gene lookup returns CDR1 SGDLS and CDR2 YYNGEE. This CDR3 is 19 amino acids long. In nucleotides, the CDR3 is TGTGCCAGCAGCGTAGGAGGCGCTAGCCCAGGCCTTATGGGCGGGGAGCTGTTTTTT. Its protein is CASSVGGASPGLMGGELFF.

This clonotype was detected ten times or more. This chain links TRBV6-1 with TRBJ2-7; 7 bases align to TRBD2. V was pared by 6 bases and J by 0 bases, with 11 bases of the junction left unmatched. The CDR3 has 16 amino acids. Germline assignment: CDR1 MNHNS and CDR2 SASEGT. In DNA form, the CDR3 reads TGTGCCAGCAGCGCTACAACTAGCGCGAACTCCTACGAGCAGTACTTC. This encodes CASSATTSANSYEQYF.

This clonotype was counted ten times or more. CDR3 DNA: TGTGCCAGCAGCCTCCGGACAGGGGGCAATCAGCCCCAGCATTTT. Translated: CASSLRTGGNQPQHF. The V call is TRBV5-6, the J call TRBJ1-5; 9 bases agree with TRBD1. The germline V gene has CDR1 SGHDT and CDR2 YYEEEE. Trimming cost V 4 bases and J 2 bases; bases outside gene matches: 4. The CDR3 loop spans 15 amino acids.

In this sample, this clonotype turned up many times. The rearrangement links TRBV6-6 to TRBJ2-7; D tentatively fits TRBD1 or TRBD2 (5 bases each). The germline V gene encodes CDR1 MNHNY and CDR2 SVGAGI (reference sequence). V lost 2 bases and J lost 2, with 10 bases in between. The CDR3 loop spans 14 amino acids. In nucleotides, the CDR3 is TGTGCCAGCAGTTACGGGACGGGTGCCTACGAGCAGTACTTC. This sequence encodes CASSYGTGAYEQYF.

In this sample, this clonotype turned up many times. V is TRBV5-1 and J is TRBJ2-7; 9 nucleotides line up with TRBD1. Germline trimming cut 4 bases from V and 5 bases from J; bases unmatched to any gene: 4. From germline, CDR1 is SGHRS and CDR2 YFSETQ. This CDR3 is built from 13 residues. The CDR3 here is CASSRDRVDEQYF. In nucleotides, the CDR3 is TGCGCCAGCAGCCGGGACAGGGTTGACGAGCAGTACTTC.

This clonotype was recorded at least ten times. The chain carries TRBV5-6 and TRBJ2-7; no definite D call. CDR1 and CDR2 from the germline V gene are SGHDT and YYEEEE. Trimming pared 3 bases from V and 0 bases from J, leaving 7 bases between. The CDR3 covers 13 residues. For the CDR3, the DNA is TGTGCCAGCAGCTGGGTGGACTCCTACGAGCAGTACTTC. It encodes CASSWVDSYEQYF.

There are many counts of this clonotype. The chain recombines TRBV9 with TRBJ2-3; possibly TRBD1 for D (6 bases). V lost 4 bases and J lost 7, with 13 bases in between. The germline gives CDR1 SGDLS, CDR2 YYNGEE. This CDR3 comprises 13 residues. The CDR3 coding sequence is TGTGCCAGCAGCCTCAGACAGGACAATACGCAGTATTTT. Protein sequence: CASSLRQDNTQYF.

In its sample, this clonotype was seen many times. The V gene is TRBV7-8, the J gene TRBJ2-3; 8 bases match TRBD1. CDR1 is SGHVS and CDR2 is FQNEAQ in the germline V gene. The V and J ends lost 6 bases and 3 bases, in that order; junction bases with no gene match: 11. The CDR3 extends over 16 amino acids. In DNA form, the CDR3 reads TGTGCCAGCAGTCAGGAACTGACAGGGGTAACAGATACGCAGTATTTT. This translates into CASSQELTGVTDTQYF. The full variable domain, rest sourced from reference TRBV7-8 and TRBJ2-3, is GAGVSQSPRYKVAKRGQDVALRCDPISGHVSLFWYQQALGQGPEFLTYFQNEAQLDKSGLPSDRFFAERPEGSVSTLKIQRTQQEDSAVYLCASSQELTGVTDTQYFGPGTRLTVL.

In its sample, this clonotype was seen many times. V is TRBV12-3 or TRBV12-4 and J is TRBJ2-2, with a possible D match to TRBD1 (6 bases). CDR3 length: 15 amino acids. V was shortened by 6 bases and J by 4 bases, with 15 bases between the two germline ends. In nucleotides, the CDR3 is TGTGCCAGCAGGCGTCGGCAGGGGTTCACCGGGGAGCTGTTTTTT. Translating it yields CASRRRQGFTGELFF.

This clonotype was counted ten times or more. In DNA, the CDR3 is TGTGCCAGCAGTTACCCCCCAGGACGGGCTGTGGCCTACAATGAGCAGTTCTTC. It codes for CASSYPPGRAVAYNEQFF. The V call is TRBV6-6, the J call TRBJ2-1; D gene unclear. V shed 2 bases and J shed 2 bases, with 19 bases lying between them. In germline, CDR1 is MNHNY, CDR2 SVGAGI (reference sequence). This CDR3 spans 18 amino acids.

The sample holds many counts of this clonotype. V is TRBV5-1 and J is TRBJ2-1; possibly TRBD2 for D (5 bases). The CDR3 runs to 14 residues. Germline V CDR1 and CDR2: SGHRS, YFSETQ. The V end lost 5 bases, the J end lost 6 bases, and 15 bases lay between the germline ends. CDR3 nucleotide sequence: TGCGCCAGCAGTTACGGAGCCGAGGGCAATGAGCAGTTCTTC. This codes for CASSYGAEGNEQFF.